This TCR beta chain derives from a study of CD8 T cells in Susac syndrome. Sequencing of TCR beta was performed on blood CD8+ and CD4+ T cells. Bulk CD8+ and CD4+ cells came from magnetic negative isolation; CD8+ TEMRA by FACS. An input of 0.5 to 1 ug of RNA was subjected to reverse transcription using random hexamers. TCR beta CDR3 was amplified by immunoSEQ multiplex PCR. This amplification extended across 54 Vbeta and 13 Jbeta segments. Each CDR3 protein gets one entry after TCRdb re-called the immunoSEQ multiplex PCR reads with MiXCR. The sample shows 120,000 to 150,000 distinct CDR3 sequences, approximately 93% of them seen only once. Germline CDR1 reads SGHRS; CDR2 reads YFSETQ. With 4 bases removed from V and 3 bases from J, the gap between germline ends came to 10 bases. The CDR3 sequence is 13 residues long.

Sequenced material: CD4+ T cells from PBMCs. This sequence joins TRBV5-1 and TRBJ1-1; no clear D gene. This receptor was identified in a human donor in good health. The CDR3 coding sequence is TGCGCCAGCAGCCGGGTAGTGGACACTGAAGCTTTCTTT. The encoded protein is CASSRVVDTEAFF.